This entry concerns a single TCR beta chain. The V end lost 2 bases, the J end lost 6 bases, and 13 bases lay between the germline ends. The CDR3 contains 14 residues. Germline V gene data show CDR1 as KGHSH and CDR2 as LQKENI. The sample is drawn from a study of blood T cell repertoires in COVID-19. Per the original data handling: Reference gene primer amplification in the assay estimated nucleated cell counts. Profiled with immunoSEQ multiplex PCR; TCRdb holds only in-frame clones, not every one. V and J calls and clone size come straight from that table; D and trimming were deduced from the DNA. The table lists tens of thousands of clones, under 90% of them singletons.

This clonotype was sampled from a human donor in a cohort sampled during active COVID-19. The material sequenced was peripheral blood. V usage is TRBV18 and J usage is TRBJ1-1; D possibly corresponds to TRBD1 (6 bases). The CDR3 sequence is CASSPSIRQAEAFF. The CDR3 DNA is TGTGCCAGCTCACCATCCATCCGACAGGCTGAAGCTTTCTTT.